This T cell receptor (beta chain) is drawn from a study of cytomegalovirus exposure and HLA in healthy donors. Sampled while nominally healthy, donors likely had unrecorded immune exposures. This CDR3 region has 14 residues. The V end lost 4 bases, the J end lost 8 bases, and 20 bases lay between the germline ends. Germline values: CDR1 SQVTM, CDR2 ANQGSEA. Primers for the PCR totalled 60 Vbeta and 13 Jbeta. Profiled with immunoSEQ multiplex PCR; TCRdb holds only in-frame clones, not every one. The sample totals some 150,000 clones; its top ten clones hold 2% to 2.5%. The study, taken as a whole, reports: A later analysis reportedly identified an Asian-associated ancestry cluster as carrying fewer N-insertions than the approximately 620-donor mean. Several top significant clusters appeared, in a later analysis, to be linked to common viral pathogens.

For this clone: Its target is not known.

The sequence derives from a woman between 18 and 29 years old in good health and CMV-seronegative. Sequences were obtained from PBMCs. The V call is TRBV29-1, the J call TRBJ1-2, with D possibly TRBD1 on 5 matching bases. In DNA, the CDR3 is TGCAGCGTTGTTGTCGGGGGGGGGAAGGGAGGCTACACCTTC. Encoded protein: CSVVVGGGKGGYTF.